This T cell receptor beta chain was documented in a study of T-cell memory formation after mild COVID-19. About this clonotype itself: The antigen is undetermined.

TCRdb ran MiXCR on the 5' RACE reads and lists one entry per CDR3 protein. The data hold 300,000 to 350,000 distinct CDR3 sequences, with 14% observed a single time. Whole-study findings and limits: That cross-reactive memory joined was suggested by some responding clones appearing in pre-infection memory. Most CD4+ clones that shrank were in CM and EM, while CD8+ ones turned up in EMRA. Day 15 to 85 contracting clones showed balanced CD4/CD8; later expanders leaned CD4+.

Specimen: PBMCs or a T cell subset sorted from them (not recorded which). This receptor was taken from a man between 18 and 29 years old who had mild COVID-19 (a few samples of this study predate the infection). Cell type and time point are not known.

CDR3 residues: CASSHGRETQYF. Here the CDR3 DNA reads TGTGCCAGCAGCCATGGTAGGGAGACCCAGTACTTC. The chain recombines TRBV11-1 with TRBJ2-5; D is undetermined. The CDR3 covers 12 residues. Germline lookup yields CDR1 SGHAT and CDR2 FQDESV (reference sequence). V was trimmed by 5 bases and J by 5 bases, leaving 9 bases between them.